The clone carrying this T cell receptor (beta chain) was found a few times. Its specificity is unknown. CDR1 and CDR2 from the germline V gene are SGHAT and FQDESV (reference sequence). V was clipped by 1 base and J by 0 bases, with 10 bases between them. CDR3 length: 15 residues. Only in-frame clones appear in the TCRdb table, and some are missing; sequencing was by immunoSEQ multiplex PCR. Of about 180,000 clones in the sample, around 84% are singletons; the top ten hold 15% to 20%. This specimen comes from a study of cytomegalovirus exposure and HLA in healthy donors. Points from the study as a whole: Confirmation was obtained in vitro that a few CMV-associated chains are specific for CMV antigens. The classifier reportedly diagnosed cytomegalovirus status with high sensitivity and specificity.

The donors were in the roughly 120-subject validation cohort, distinct from the approximately 670-subject first cohort. The chain combines TRBV11-1 with TRBJ2-7; D gene uncertain. The sequencing sample was made of PBMCs. This TCR derives from a man aged 18 to 30 in good health and CMV-seropositive. CDR3 protein: CASSLEVGPSYEQYF. In DNA, the CDR3 is TGTGCCAGCAGCTTAGAGGTGGGCCCCTCCTACGAGCAGTACTTC.